This T cell receptor (beta chain) was identified in a study of blood T cell repertoires in COVID-19. Background on the study: COVID-19 samples collected from the United States, Italy and Spain covered acute and convalescent phases. In each case, the material was cDNA or gDNA derived from T cells, B-cell-depleted T cells, or PBMCs.

The CDR3 is made up of 16 amino acids. Between the trimmed V and J ends, which lost 5 bases and 4 bases, there was a span of 19 bases. CDR1 and CDR2 from the germline V gene are SGHDT and YYEEEE. Profiling relied on immunoSEQ multiplex PCR, and the TCRdb table lists in-frame clones only, not all of them. The profile shows some 250,000 clones, 88% of them singletons. This chain links TRBV5-6 with TRBJ1-3, with a possible D match to TRBD1 (6 bases). The clonotype was recovered from a woman under 40 with acute or convalescent COVID-19. Sequenced: peripheral blood. As DNA, the CDR3 is TGTGCCAGCAGTCGCGATCAGGGGTTGTTGGGAAACACCATATATTTT. Its translation: CASSRDQGLLGNTIYF.